The clone carrying this T cell receptor (beta chain) was detected only once. This sample was taken from a study of blood T cell repertoires in COVID-19. Study overall: PBMCs, B-cell-depleted T cells, or T cells provided the cDNA or gDNA that made up the material.

In the authors' workflow: Cell counts per sample came from amplifying reference gene primers. Assay: immunoSEQ multiplex PCR; the TCRdb copy retains only in-frame clones and omits some. V and J calls and clone size come straight from that table; D and trimming were deduced from the DNA. The sample lists 65,000 to 85,000 clones, over 70% occurring once. The germline gives CDR1 MNHEY, CDR2 SMNVEV (reference sequence). This CDR3 spans 19 amino acids. V was shortened by 0 bases and J by 1 base, with 16 bases between the two germline ends. The clonotype was recovered from a human donor in a cohort sampled during active COVID-19. Sequencing was carried out using peripheral blood. This chain connects TRBV27 to TRBJ2-6, with D perhaps TRBD2 (6 bases). CDR3: CASSLSGPRGLSGANVLTF. The CDR3 region has the DNA TGTGCCAGCAGTTTATCGGGACCCCGGGGACTTTCTGGGGCCAACGTCCTGACTTTC.